The entry that follows covers one TCR beta chain sequence. The data stem from a study of cytomegalovirus exposure and HLA in healthy donors. Turning to the study itself: Within an early data release were 80 million to 90 million unique TCRs drawn from HLA-typed donors.

Primers for the PCR totalled 60 Vbeta and 13 Jbeta. The assay was immunoSEQ multiplex PCR, and TCRdb's table has in-frame clones only and misses some. Altogether 100,000 to 150,000 clones are present, around 80% being singletons, with the ten largest covering 1.4% to 1.5%. This receptor was obtained from a female donor in good health and CMV-seronegative. The sequenced sample was PBMCs.

CDR3 sequence (DNA): TGCAGCGTTTCAGGTGAGCGGAGCTCCTACAATGAGCAGTTCTTC. Protein sequence: CSVSGERSSYNEQFF. V and J are TRBV29-1 and TRBJ2-1; possible D gene TRBD2, 5 bases. The germline V gene has CDR1 SQVTM and CDR2 ANQGSEA. CDR3 length: 15 amino acids. The V gene lost 5 bases and the J gene lost 0 bases, with 14 bases spanning the gap.